The 2 T cell receptor beta chains below all came from one sample that was sequenced in a study of blood T cell repertoires in COVID-19. Some clones are missing from TCRdb's copy, which holds only in-frame ones; the method was immunoSEQ multiplex PCR. The sample includes around 190,000 clones, about nine tenths of them seen just once. The material sequenced was peripheral blood. The receptor set was obtained from a man aged 18 to 30 with active or convalescent COVID-19.

The chain combines TRBV27 with TRBJ2-1, with TRBD2 as a possible D gene (7 bases). This CDR3 is built from 16 residues. Trimming shortened V by 8 bases and J by 5 bases, and 22 bases separated the two germline ends. CDR1 and CDR2 (germline): MNHEY, SMNVEV (reference sequence). In nucleotides, the CDR3 is TGTGCCAGCGCTGGGGGGGCGCATCAGAGGGACAATGAGCAGTTCTTC. As protein: CASAGGAHQRDNEQFF.

The rearrangement links TRBV6-6 to TRBJ2-3; D is ambiguous. V was cut by 6 bases and J by 0 bases, with 7 bases left in between. In germline, CDR1 is MNHNY, CDR2 SVGAGI (reference sequence). This CDR3 spans 13 amino acids. The CDR3: CASRTASTDTQYF. The DNA for the CDR3 is TGTGCCAGCAGAACAGCCAGCACAGATACGCAGTATTTT.